The text below deals with one TCR beta chain. Its antigen is still unknown. These data come from a study of breast tumors, draining lymph nodes, adjacent tissues. Study-wide findings and caveats: Luminal-like breast cancer showed significantly higher tumor–nontumor repertoire similarity than basal-like. Data fit most tumor T cells coming from lymph node, expanding in tumor. The lymph node origin of tumor T cells was framed as consistent with a hypothesis, not demonstrated. Tumor TCR diversity was below lymph nodes but above nontumor tissue.

TCRdb reprocessed the multiplex PCR reads via MiXCR and lists one record per CDR3 protein. The sample gives under 30,000 distinct CDR3 sequences, approximately 23% of which show up once; roughly 14% is in the top ten. The sequence came from a female donor with breast cancer. Some clones in this sample may be carry-over from other donors' samples. The specimen was breast tumor tissue.

The DNA for the CDR3 is TGTGCCAGTAGTAAGGGGCTCCGCTACGAGCAGTACTTC. Residues: CASSKGLRYEQYF. The V gene is TRBV19, the J gene TRBJ2-7, with a tentative D call TRBD1 (5 bases). Germline V gives CDR1 LNHDA, CDR2 SQIVND (reference sequence). Trimming took 4 bases from V and 3 from J, leaving 10 bases between them. The length of the CDR3 is 13 residues. The full variable domain, in which reference TRBV19 and TRBJ2-7 provide the parts outside the CDR3, is DGGITQSPKYLFRKEGQNVTLSCEQNLNHDAMYWYRQDPGQGLRLIYYSQIVNDFQKGDIAEGYSVSREKKESFPLTVTSAQKNPTAFYLCASSKGLRYEQYFGPGTRLTVT.